This entry describes one TCR beta chain. What it recognizes is unknown. Sequencing was performed with immunoSEQ multiplex PCR; in TCRdb, only in-frame clones are kept and a portion is missing. This table holds about 100,000 clones, 70% to 90% found once. The sample belongs to a study of T cell responses to AZD1222 COVID-19 vaccine. Study results and limitations: Clonal diversity was possibly underestimated, and the donors were mostly white British, with more females. Nearly half of spike-specific TCRs reportedly target variant regions that are unmutated in the B.1.351 and B.1.1.7 variants.

V was pared by 7 bases and J by 4 bases, with 13 bases between. CDR3 length: 13 amino acids. The chain carries TRBV12-3 or TRBV12-4 and TRBJ1-2; possibly TRBD1 for D (5 bases). This sequence was found in an adult in good health. The sequenced sample was peripheral blood, obtained on day 0 of AZD1222 vaccination. The CDR3 region is CASTPGGTYGYTF. The DNA for the CDR3 is TGTGCCAGCACTCCGGGGGGAACCTATGGCTACACCTTC.